A single T cell receptor beta chain is shown here with its context. The antigen remains undetermined. These data belong to a study of cytomegalovirus exposure and HLA in healthy donors. The study, taken as a whole, reports: One cluster of highly shared sequence variants probably arose as a sequencing artifact.

V was pared by 4 bases and J by 0 bases, with 7 bases between. The CDR3 totals 14 residues. Germline lookup yields CDR1 SEHNR and CDR2 FQNEAQ (reference sequence). 60 Vbeta and 13 Jbeta primers were used in PCR. Sequencing was performed with immunoSEQ multiplex PCR; in TCRdb, only in-frame clones are kept and a portion is missing. This repertoire includes approximately 180,000 clones. The chain employs TRBV7-9 and TRBJ1-3; D uncertain. The material sequenced was PBMCs. This sequence was found in a man aged 25 to 40 in good health and CMV-seronegative. The CDR3 region has the DNA TGTGCCAGCAGCTCCGGTCTCTCTGGAAACACCATATATTTT. Translation: CASSSGLSGNTIYF.